Listed below are T cell receptor beta chains from one sample, sequenced in a study of OX40 agonist ivuxolimab in advanced cancers. TCRdb's copy holds only in-frame clones and misses some; the assay was immunoSEQ multiplex PCR. Of tens of thousands of clones in the sample, roughly 85% were seen once. The sequences come from CD4+ or CD8+ T cells sorted from blood, collected in a trial of the OX40 agonist ivuxolimab. These receptors were collected from an adult with an advanced solid tumor such as melanoma, head and neck, liver or kidney cancer. Each CDR3 is given with its conserved first and last residue. Each record gives: clone size, J gene, D gene, V gene, CDR3 DNA, CDR3 protein. A D gene is named only where the DNA matches it firmly. A clone size is listed for some rows: how often the clone was seen (once, few, many), or a class if it is expanded.

abundance: few
j_gene: TRBJ2-1
d_gene: .
v_gene: TRBV30
CDR3nt: TGTGCCTTACAAGACTCGTCCTACAATGAGCAGTTCTTC
CDR3aa: CALQDSSYNEQFF

abundance: few
j_gene: TRBJ2-5
d_gene: TRBD2
v_gene: TRBV7-2
CDR3nt: TGTGCCAGCAGCCCCAGCGGGGGGGAGGGAGAGACCCAGTACTTC
CDR3aa: CASSPSGGEGETQYF

abundance: once
j_gene: TRBJ1-2
d_gene: TRBD1
v_gene: TRBV30
CDR3nt: TGTGCCTGGAGTCCCAAAGAGTCAGGGGGTTACTATGGCTACACCTTC
CDR3aa: CAWSPKESGGYYGYTF

abundance: .
j_gene: TRBJ1-6
d_gene: .
v_gene: TRBV7-9
CDR3nt: TGTGCCAGCAGCTTAGAGGGGAATTCACCCCTCCACTTT
CDR3aa: CASSLEGNSPLHF

abundance: .
j_gene: TRBJ2-2
d_gene: .
v_gene: TRBV5-6
CDR3nt: TGTGCCAGCAGCTTGCTCCATCTCGCTGACACCGGGGAGCTGTTTTTT
CDR3aa: CASSLLHLADTGELFF

abundance: .
j_gene: TRBJ2-7
d_gene: TRBD2
v_gene: TRBV2
CDR3nt: TGTGCCAGCAGCCGCACGGGGACTAGCGGGAAGGGCGAGCAGTACTTC
CDR3aa: CASSRTGTSGKGEQYF

abundance: .
j_gene: TRBJ1-2
d_gene: .
v_gene: TRBV7-2
CDR3nt: TGTGCCAGCAGCGTAGTGGGACCGGCCGTGGGCGGCTACACCTTC
CDR3aa: CASSVVGPAVGGYTF

abundance: once
j_gene: TRBJ1-6
d_gene: .
v_gene: TRBV5-1
CDR3nt: TGCGCCAGCAGCTTGGAGGTGGGGTCAGGGGCGCCACCCCTCCACTTT
CDR3aa: CASSLEVGSGAPPLHF

abundance: .
j_gene: TRBJ2-5
d_gene: TRBD1
v_gene: TRBV5-5
CDR3nt: TGTGCCAGCAGCTTGTCACCGGGACAGGGGGCTAGAGAGACCCAGTACTTC
CDR3aa: CASSLSPGQGARETQYF

abundance: .
j_gene: TRBJ2-1
d_gene: TRBD2
v_gene: TRBV7-9
CDR3nt: TGTGCCAGCAGCTTAGAGGCGGGGGGCATCAATGAGCAGTTCTTC
CDR3aa: CASSLEAGGINEQFF

abundance: few
j_gene: TRBJ1-1
d_gene: .
v_gene: TRBV6-1
CDR3nt: TGTGCCAGCAGTTTCGCAGGGGTTCTGAACACTGAAGCTTTCTTT
CDR3aa: CASSFAGVLNTEAFF

abundance: .
j_gene: TRBJ2-3
d_gene: .
v_gene: TRBV20-1
CDR3nt: TGCAGTGCCCGCTCCGCGGGAACGCAGTATTTT
CDR3aa: CSARSAGTQYF

abundance: .
j_gene: TRBJ2-7
d_gene: .
v_gene: TRBV18
CDR3nt: TGTGCCAGCTCACCCCCGGGACGCACGACCGCCTACGAGCAGTACTTC
CDR3aa: CASSPPGRTTAYEQYF

abundance: .
j_gene: TRBJ1-1
d_gene: .
v_gene: TRBV19
CDR3nt: TGTGCCAGTAGTACCCGCCCGGGGGGCAGGACTGAAGCTTTCTTT
CDR3aa: CASSTRPGGRTEAFF

abundance: .
j_gene: TRBJ2-5
d_gene: .
v_gene: TRBV9
CDR3nt: TGTGCCAGCAGCGTTCTCGCCGGGTCCCAAGAGACCCAGTACTTC
CDR3aa: CASSVLAGSQETQYF

abundance: .
j_gene: TRBJ2-5
d_gene: .
v_gene: TRBV19
CDR3nt: TGTGCCAGTAGTAACATAGCGGACCTCCAGGAGACCCAGTACTTC
CDR3aa: CASSNIADLQETQYF

abundance: .
j_gene: TRBJ2-5
d_gene: .
v_gene: TRBV6-5
CDR3nt: TGTGCCACCTCCGGGGCCACAATCCAAGAGACCCAGTACTTC
CDR3aa: CATSGATIQETQYF

abundance: .
j_gene: TRBJ2-1
d_gene: TRBD2
v_gene: TRBV15
CDR3nt: TGTGCCACCAGCGCCCGGGGGGCTAGCGGGAGGGGATCGCAGTTCTTC
CDR3aa: CATSARGASGRGSQFF

abundance: once
j_gene: TRBJ1-4
d_gene: TRBD1
v_gene: TRBV5-1
CDR3nt: TGCGCCAGCAGCTTTATTGGGACAGGGGGCGGTGAAAAACTGTTTTTT
CDR3aa: CASSFIGTGGGEKLFF

abundance: .
j_gene: TRBJ2-7
d_gene: .
v_gene: TRBV7-6
CDR3nt: TGTGCCAGCAGCTTAGGGGACGGGGGCCACTACGAGCAGTACTTC
CDR3aa: CASSLGDGGHYEQYF

abundance: .
j_gene: TRBJ1-1
d_gene: .
v_gene: TRBV2
CDR3nt: TGTGCCAGCGGGGAAATCGCATTTGAAGCTTTCTTT
CDR3aa: CASGEIAFEAFF

abundance: few
j_gene: TRBJ2-5
d_gene: .
v_gene: TRBV9
CDR3nt: TGTGCCAGCAGCGTAGTGGGCTGGGCAACAAGGGAGACCCAGTACTTC
CDR3aa: CASSVVGWATRETQYF

abundance: .
j_gene: TRBJ1-3
d_gene: .
v_gene: TRBV28
CDR3nt: TGTGCCACGTGGGAAGGGCACGGAAACACCATATATTTT
CDR3aa: CATWEGHGNTIYF

abundance: .
j_gene: TRBJ2-1
d_gene: .
v_gene: TRBV10-3
CDR3nt: TGTGCCATTACGGGGGGCCTCTACAATGAGCAGTTCTTC
CDR3aa: CAITGGLYNEQFF

abundance: .
j_gene: TRBJ2-5
d_gene: .
v_gene: TRBV6-1
CDR3nt: TGTGCCAGCAGTGAACCCGGGACGGGTCGAGAGACCCAGTACTTC
CDR3aa: CASSEPGTGRETQYF

abundance: .
j_gene: TRBJ1-3
d_gene: TRBD1
v_gene: TRBV10-2
CDR3nt: TGCGCCAGCAGAGAAACCGGGACAGGGGTCCCCCTCTCTGGAAACACCATATATTTT
CDR3aa: CASRETGTGVPLSGNTIYF

abundance: .
j_gene: TRBJ1-4
d_gene: TRBD1
v_gene: TRBV7-2
CDR3nt: TGTGCCAGCAGCCCAGGGACAGGGAATCTGTTTTTT
CDR3aa: CASSPGTGNLFF

abundance: .
j_gene: TRBJ1-1
d_gene: .
v_gene: TRBV7-8
CDR3nt: TGTGCCAGCAGCTTACTGGACACTGAAGCTTTCTTT
CDR3aa: CASSLLDTEAFF

abundance: .
j_gene: TRBJ2-7
d_gene: .
v_gene: TRBV2
CDR3nt: TGTGCCAGCAATTTAGCCTACGAGCAGTACTTC
CDR3aa: CASNLAYEQYF

abundance: .
j_gene: TRBJ2-1
d_gene: TRBD1
v_gene: TRBV5-5
CDR3nt: TGTGCCAGCAGCTTGACAGGGGGGCCCTACAATGAGCAGTTCTTC
CDR3aa: CASSLTGGPYNEQFF

abundance: .
j_gene: TRBJ2-5
d_gene: .
v_gene: TRBV15
CDR3nt: TGTGCCACCAGCAGAGATTTACAGAGCCAAGAGACCCAGTACTTC
CDR3aa: CATSRDLQSQETQYF

abundance: .
j_gene: TRBJ1-6
d_gene: TRBD1
v_gene: TRBV30
CDR3nt: TGTGCCTGGAGTGTAACAGGGGGATCACCCCTCCACTTT
CDR3aa: CAWSVTGGSPLHF

abundance: .
j_gene: TRBJ2-5
d_gene: TRBD1
v_gene: TRBV5-6
CDR3nt: TGTGCCAGCAGCCAGACAGGGGAAGAGACCCAGTACTTC
CDR3aa: CASSQTGEETQYF

abundance: .
j_gene: TRBJ2-5
d_gene: TRBD1
v_gene: TRBV9
CDR3nt: TGTGCCAGCAGCGAGTGGGACAGGCAACAAGAGACCCAGTACTTC
CDR3aa: CASSEWDRQQETQYF

abundance: .
j_gene: TRBJ2-4
d_gene: .
v_gene: TRBV28
CDR3nt: TGTGCCAGCAGCCGCCCAGGACAAGTAGCCAAAAACATTCAGTACTTC
CDR3aa: CASSRPGQVAKNIQYF

abundance: .
j_gene: TRBJ1-1
d_gene: .
v_gene: TRBV12-2
CDR3nt: TGTGCAAGTCGCTTTGGAACGCAGGGCACTGAAGCTTTCTTT
CDR3aa: CASRFGTQGTEAFF

abundance: .
j_gene: TRBJ2-5
d_gene: TRBD2
v_gene: TRBV7-8
CDR3nt: TGTGCCACCCTAGGGCGGGGGGGCCAAGAGACCCAGTACTTC
CDR3aa: CATLGRGGQETQYF

abundance: once
j_gene: TRBJ1-5
d_gene: .
v_gene: TRBV27
CDR3nt: TGTGCCAGCAGTTTATGGCCCTCACAGCCCCAGCATTTT
CDR3aa: CASSLWPSQPQHF

abundance: .
j_gene: TRBJ2-5
d_gene: TRBD2
v_gene: TRBV5-1
CDR3nt: TGCGCCAGCAGCTTGGTACTAGCGGGGAGGGAGACCCAGTACTTC
CDR3aa: CASSLVLAGRETQYF

abundance: .
j_gene: TRBJ2-5
d_gene: TRBD2
v_gene: TRBV10-3
CDR3nt: TGTGCCGCCCATGGGACTAGCGGGAAAGAGACCCAGTACTTC
CDR3aa: CAAHGTSGKETQYF

abundance: .
j_gene: TRBJ2-3
d_gene: .
v_gene: TRBV29-1
CDR3nt: TGCAGCGTGGCGGGTTTAAAGACCGAAAATACCCCCACAGATACGCAGTATTTT
CDR3aa: CSVAGLKTENTPTDTQYF

abundance: .
j_gene: TRBJ2-5
d_gene: TRBD1
v_gene: TRBV19
CDR3nt: TGTGCCAGTAGTGTTGGGACAGGAGCAAACATTCAAGAGACCCAGTACTTC
CDR3aa: CASSVGTGANIQETQYF

abundance: .
j_gene: TRBJ1-1
d_gene: .
v_gene: TRBV19
CDR3nt: TGTGCCAGTAGTATGCGGGGTGTCCAAACTGAAGCTTTCTTT
CDR3aa: CASSMRGVQTEAFF

abundance: .
j_gene: TRBJ1-1
d_gene: TRBD1
v_gene: TRBV30
CDR3nt: TGTGCCTACACAGGGGGCCTGAACACTGAAGCTTTCTTT
CDR3aa: CAYTGGLNTEAFF

abundance: .
j_gene: TRBJ1-1
d_gene: .
v_gene: TRBV19
CDR3nt: TGTGCCAGTAGGGATGGTGGGGGGGCTAGCACTGAAGCTTTCTTT
CDR3aa: CASRDGGGASTEAFF

abundance: .
j_gene: TRBJ1-1
d_gene: TRBD1
v_gene: TRBV5-1
CDR3nt: TGCGCCAGCAGCTGGAGGACAGGGGGCATGGACACTGAAGCTTTCTTT
CDR3aa: CASSWRTGGMDTEAFF

abundance: .
j_gene: TRBJ1-5
d_gene: .
v_gene: TRBV5-1
CDR3nt: TGCGCCAGCAGCCTAAATGGGAGGGACCAGCCCCAGCATTTT
CDR3aa: CASSLNGRDQPQHF